These T cell receptor beta chains were read from a single sample in a study of cytomegalovirus exposure and HLA in healthy donors. Assay used: immunoSEQ multiplex PCR; TCRdb lists only in-frame clones, some missing. The sample records over 200,000 clones, 75% to 90% being singletons. Sequenced material: PBMCs. These receptors were taken from a woman aged 18-35 years in good health and CMV-seronegative. CDR3s leave out the opening cysteine and the closing phenylalanine or tryptophan.

V gene,J gene,CDR3 protein
TRBV5-6,TRBJ2-1,ASSPRPSDEQF
TRBV4-2,TRBJ1-6,ASSRTQLLEESPLH
TRBV7-8,TRBJ1-1,ASSPLGLNTEAF
TRBV6-5,TRBJ1-1,ASSPRTGEAF
TRBV15,TRBJ1-6,ATSTRTSNSPLH
TRBV6-6,TRBJ1-2,ASSYIAGYGYT
TRBV28,TRBJ2-7,ASSLAGGRSYEQY
TRBV28,TRBJ1-2,ASSFAIGYGYT
TRBV2,TRBJ2-1,ASSEFGLAAYNEQF
TRBV2,TRBJ2-5,ASSASGGGYQETQY
TRBV2,TRBJ2-7,ASSEPGGVPQNYEQY
TRBV5-1,TRBJ2-5,ASSPGLADQETQY
TRBV28,TRBJ2-7,ASILGAGLSYEQY
TRBV7-9,TRBJ2-3,ASSFREGPTDTQY
TRBV4-1,TRBJ1-4,ASSQEDRGAEKLF
TRBV6-5,TRBJ2-2,ASSRNANTGELF
TRBV29-1,TRBJ1-1,SVGVRAGAF
TRBV30,TRBJ2-7,AWSVQGGGYEQY
TRBV5-4,TRBJ1-4,ASSSLGQQNEKLF
TRBV27,TRBJ2-3,ASSLVAGTDTQY
TRBV11-2,TRBJ2-2,ASSVGTGGFGELF
TRBV28,TRBJ1-4,ASGGRAANEKLF
TRBV27,TRBJ2-7,ASSGQGAYEQY
TRBV6-5,TRBJ1-4,ASSYSGGVEKLF
TRBV11-2,TRBJ2-1,ASSLQDPTLNEQF
TRBV7-8,TRBJ2-7,ARPGHPSYEQY
TRBV2,TRBJ2-7,ASREGNGPYEQY
TRBV29-1,TRBJ2-3,SVEDRTGGADTQY
TRBV2,TRBJ1-4,ASSGLDRGEKLF
TRBV9,TRBJ1-5,ASSPGVGNQPQH
TRBV2,TRBJ2-7,ASREGSYEQY
TRBV4-1,TRBJ1-2,ASSRDRGYT
TRBV11-2,TRBJ2-7,ASSLVGGYEQY
TRBV19,TRBJ2-1,ASSPRDRGSWEQF
TRBV29-1,TRBJ2-3,SVRAGEGDTQY
TRBV29-1,TRBJ2-1,SVVGGSYNEQF
TRBV27,TRBJ1-2,ASTPDVNYGYT
TRBV5-1,TRBJ2-1,ASSLVTTGGNEQF
TRBV6-1,TRBJ1-2,ASSEGQTYGYT
TRBV5-1,TRBJ1-4,ASSPGSLDEKLF
TRBV30,TRBJ1-1,AWSPQQGLTNTEAF